This T cell receptor beta chain is drawn from a study of cytomegalovirus exposure and HLA in healthy donors. The study, taken as a whole, reports: The study reported that TCR beta sequences accurately predicted HLA-A and HLA-B alleles in most subjects.

V trimming: 4 bases; J trimming: 2 bases; junction bases outside the gene matches: 8. This CDR3 contains 16 residues. Germline V gene data show CDR1 as SGDLS and CDR2 as YYNGEE. The primer mix had 60 Vbeta and 13 Jbeta primers. Profiling relied on immunoSEQ multiplex PCR, and the TCRdb table lists in-frame clones only, not all of them. The table includes 120,000 to 150,000 clones, around 79% detected once. As for this clone: Its matching antigen is unknown.

This TCR was recovered from a woman in her thirties or forties in good health and CMV-seropositive. Specimen: PBMCs. The chain carries TRBV9 and TRBJ1-4; TRBD1 aligns across 7 bases. CDR3 amino acids: CASSHHRGKTNEKLFF. CDR3 sequence (DNA): TGTGCCAGCAGCCACCACAGGGGCAAGACTAATGAAAAACTGTTTTTT.